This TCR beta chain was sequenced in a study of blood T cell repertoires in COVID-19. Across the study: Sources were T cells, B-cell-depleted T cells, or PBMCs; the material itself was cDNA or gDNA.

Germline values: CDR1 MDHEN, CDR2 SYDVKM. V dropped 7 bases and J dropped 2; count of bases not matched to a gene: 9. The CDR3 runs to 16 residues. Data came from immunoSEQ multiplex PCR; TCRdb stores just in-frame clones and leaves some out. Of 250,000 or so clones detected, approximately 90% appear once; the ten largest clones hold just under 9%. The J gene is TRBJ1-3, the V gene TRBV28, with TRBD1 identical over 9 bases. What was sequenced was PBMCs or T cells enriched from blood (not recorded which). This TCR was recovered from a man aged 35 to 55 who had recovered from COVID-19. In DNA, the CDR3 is TGTGCCAGCATCACCCTCGGACAGGGGCCTGGAAACACCATATATTTT. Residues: CASITLGQGPGNTIYF.